This T cell receptor beta chain emerged from a study of monozygotic twins with inflammatory bowel disease. The UMIs carried a 6-nucleotide sample barcode, and they were added by template switching. TCRalpha along with TCRbeta cDNA was subjected to two nested PCRs lasting approximately 16 and 10 cycles. TCRdb reanalyzed the 5' RACE reads and collapses them to one entry per CDR3 protein, without DNA. This sample's clone table lists about 160,000 distinct CDR3 sequences. The CDR3 is 13 amino acids. Germline CDR1 LGHDT, CDR2 YNNKEL (reference sequence). The specimen sequenced was blood. V usage is TRBV3-1 and J usage is TRBJ2-1; the TCRdb D gene call, TRBD2, has no DNA to confirm it. The origin of this receptor is a human donor with ulcerative colitis or Crohn's disease, or a healthy co-twin of an affected twin (not recorded which). This chain's CDR3 is CASSLLGRNEQFF.